The entry below gives a single T cell receptor beta chain sequence along with its context. As yet, its antigen is unknown. The data were taken from a study of T cell responses to AZD1222 COVID-19 vaccine. The wider study: Second doses that came at about 4 or about 12 weeks were put together.

Study-wide results and caveats: Spike-specific TCR breadth and depth grew following two AZD1222 doses. Donors were largely white British and mainly female; clonal diversity was possibly underestimated. Researchers report vaccine-associated CD4 TCRs spanning spike, with dominance at 160-218 and 743-854.

CDR1 and CDR2 (germline): MDHEN, SYDVKM. V gave up 4 bases and J gave up 2 bases; unmatched junction bases: 7. The CDR3 spans 15 residues. The data were produced by immunoSEQ multiplex PCR, yet TCRdb's version contains in-frame clones alone and is incomplete. The sample carries 65,000 to 85,000 clones, roughly 84% recorded once. The clonotype originates from an adult in good health. The rearrangement joins TRBV28 to TRBJ2-7, with 8 nucleotides matching TRBD2. The sample consisted of peripheral blood, taken on day 0 of AZD1222 vaccination. This CDR3 is CASSSWTSRTYEQYF. CDR3 DNA: TGTGCCAGCAGTTCGTGGACTAGCAGAACCTACGAGCAGTACTTC.